The clone carrying this T cell receptor (beta chain) came up a few times. Its antigen is as yet unknown. The entry originates in a study of T cell repertoires in cytomegalovirus infection. Turning to the study itself: It was the public TCR beta signatures that indicated both CMV infection and matching HLA type. Study-level findings and limits: What dominated the ex vivo response were HLA-C-restricted CMV-specific TCR beta clonotypes.

TCRdb re-called the reads through MiXCR, storing one row per CDR3 protein. The repertoire holds roughly 630,000 distinct CDR3 sequences, with 20% to 25% as singletons. Losses at the gene ends were 2 bases for V and 4 bases for J; bases not matched to a gene: 8. CDR3 length: 15 amino acids. Germline assignment: CDR1 SGHDN and CDR2 FVKESK. Sequencing used CD8+ T cells from PBMCs. This clonotype originated in a human donor in good health (CMV status not recorded). Some clones in this sample may be carry-over from other donors' samples. The gene calls are TRBV14 and TRBJ2-7; 7 nucleotides agree with TRBD1. The CDR3 sequence: CASSQMTGPPYEQYF. The CDR3 DNA reads TGTGCCAGCAGCCAAATGACAGGGCCTCCTTACGAGCAGTACTTC.